Listed below are T cell receptor beta chains from one sample, sequenced in a study of PD-L1 blockade in urothelial cancer. The repertoire was sequenced with immunoSEQ multiplex PCR; TCRdb's copy has only in-frame clones and lacks some. The sample carries 30,000 to 40,000 clones, around four fifths recorded once. The source material was PBMCs, sampled around atezolizumab (anti-PD-L1) treatment. The receptor source for this set is a man aged 80 or over with urothelial cancer. The CDR3 runs from the conserved cysteine through the conserved F or W. Fields, in order: clone size, V gene, D gene, J gene, CDR3 protein, CDR3 DNA. D genes are given only for firm matches. Some rows mark clone size as missing; the rest say once, few, many or name a class of expanded clone.

clone_size: -
v_call: TRBV6-6
d_call: -
j_call: TRBJ2-7
cdr3_aa: CASSYGGSLFYEQYF
cdr3_nt: TGTGCCAGCAGTTACGGAGGTTCCTTGTTCTACGAGCAGTACTTC

clone_size: once
v_call: TRBV28
d_call: -
j_call: TRBJ2-3
cdr3_aa: CASSLAADVQYF
cdr3_nt: TGTGCCAGCAGTTTAGCGGCAGATGTGCAGTATTTT

clone_size: -
v_call: TRBV7-2
d_call: -
j_call: TRBJ1-5
cdr3_aa: CASSLTAASNQPQHF
cdr3_nt: TGTGCCAGCAGCTTAACGGCGGCCAGCAATCAGCCCCAGCATTTT

clone_size: -
v_call: TRBV10-1
d_call: -
j_call: TRBJ2-1
cdr3_aa: CASIREDNEQFF
cdr3_nt: TGCGCCAGCATCAGGGAGGACAATGAGCAGTTCTTC

clone_size: -
v_call: TRBV25-1
d_call: TRBD1
j_call: TRBJ2-1
cdr3_aa: CASSGGQGAGNEQFF
cdr3_nt: TGTGCCAGCAGTGGTGGACAGGGGGCGGGAAATGAGCAGTTCTTC

clone_size: -
v_call: TRBV18
d_call: TRBD2
j_call: TRBJ2-2
cdr3_aa: CASSPPGLAGGTGELFF
cdr3_nt: TGTGCCAGCTCACCACCGGGGCTAGCGGGAGGCACCGGGGAGCTGTTTTTT

clone_size: -
v_call: TRBV4-2
d_call: TRBD1
j_call: TRBJ2-7
cdr3_aa: CASSQELIRDRGQEQYF
cdr3_nt: TGTGCCAGCAGCCAAGAGCTAATCCGGGACAGGGGACAAGAGCAGTACTTC

clone_size: -
v_call: TRBV4-3
d_call: -
j_call: TRBJ2-3
cdr3_aa: CASSQDYGEDTQYF
cdr3_nt: TGCGCCAGCAGCCAAGATTACGGGGAGGATACGCAGTATTTT

clone_size: -
v_call: TRBV5-4
d_call: TRBD1
j_call: TRBJ2-7
cdr3_aa: CASSFGDRVYYEQYF
cdr3_nt: TGTGCCAGCAGCTTTGGGGACAGGGTATACTACGAGCAGTACTTC

clone_size: -
v_call: TRBV6-1
d_call: -
j_call: TRBJ1-5
cdr3_aa: CASSEAGGWDQPQHF
cdr3_nt: TGTGCCAGCAGTGAAGCAGGGGGATGGGATCAGCCCCAGCATTTT

clone_size: -
v_call: TRBV29-1
d_call: TRBD2
j_call: TRBJ2-7
cdr3_aa: CSVVTSGEFYEQYF
cdr3_nt: TGCAGCGTCGTGACTAGCGGGGAATTCTACGAGCAGTACTTC

clone_size: -
v_call: TRBV6-5
d_call: TRBD1
j_call: TRBJ1-1
cdr3_aa: CASSSPQGAGTEAFF
cdr3_nt: TGTGCCAGCAGTTCCCCCCAGGGGGCGGGGACTGAAGCTTTCTTT

clone_size: -
v_call: TRBV19
d_call: TRBD1
j_call: TRBJ1-1
cdr3_aa: CASSMTGYGNTEAFF
cdr3_nt: TGTGCCAGTAGTATGACAGGGTACGGGAACACTGAAGCTTTCTTT

clone_size: -
v_call: TRBV15
d_call: TRBD1
j_call: TRBJ1-1
cdr3_aa: CATSGQGGTEAFF
cdr3_nt: TGTGCCACCAGCGGACAGGGTGGCACTGAAGCTTTCTTT

clone_size: -
v_call: TRBV18
d_call: -
j_call: TRBJ2-4
cdr3_aa: CASSGGRAKNIQYF
cdr3_nt: TGTGCCAGCTCAGGAGGGAGGGCCAAAAACATTCAGTACTTC